This TCR beta chain was recovered during a study of T-cell memory formation after mild COVID-19. Study summary: Across donors, TCR clusters were largely donor specific.

TCRdb reanalysed the 5' RACE reads using MiXCR and keeps one entry per CDR3 protein. This sample has fewer than 250,000 distinct CDR3 sequences, with 25% to 35% found just once. Study-level points and caveats: Researchers found some responding clones in pre-infection memory, a sign that cross-reactive memory joined. Contracting clones localized mainly to CM and EM when CD4+ and mainly to EMRA when CD8+. Specificity for SARS-CoV-2 was not confirmed among the second-wave clones peaking on day 37.

To note about this clonotype: Its cognate antigen is unknown.

The CDR3 sequence is 17 residues long. Trimming took 6 bases from V and 0 from J, leaving 18 bases between them. In germline, CDR1 is SGHAT, CDR2 FQNNGV. This sequence originates from an adult woman who had mild COVID-19 (a few samples of this study predate the infection). Cell type and time point are not known. The chain employs TRBV11-2 and TRBJ2-1, with D perhaps matching TRBD1 (5 bases). The sequencing sample was made of PBMCs or a T cell subset sorted from them (not recorded which). CDR3 nucleotides: TGTGCCAGCAGGATCCAACTGCAGGGTCCCTCCTACAATGAGCAGTTCTTC. As protein: CASRIQLQGPSYNEQFF.